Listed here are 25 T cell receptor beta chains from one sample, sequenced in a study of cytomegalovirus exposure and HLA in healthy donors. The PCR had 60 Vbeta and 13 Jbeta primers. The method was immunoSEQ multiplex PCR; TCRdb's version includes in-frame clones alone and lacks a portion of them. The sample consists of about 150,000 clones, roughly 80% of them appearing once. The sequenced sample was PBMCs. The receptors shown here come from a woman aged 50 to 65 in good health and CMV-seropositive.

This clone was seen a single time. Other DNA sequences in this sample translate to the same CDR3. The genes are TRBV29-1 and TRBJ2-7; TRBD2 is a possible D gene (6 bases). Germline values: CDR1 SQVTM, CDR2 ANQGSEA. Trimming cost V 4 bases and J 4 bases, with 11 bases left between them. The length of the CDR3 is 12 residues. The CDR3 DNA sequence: TGCAGCGTTGGGGGTGGGGGGTACGAGCAGTACTTC. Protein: CSVGGGGYEQYF.

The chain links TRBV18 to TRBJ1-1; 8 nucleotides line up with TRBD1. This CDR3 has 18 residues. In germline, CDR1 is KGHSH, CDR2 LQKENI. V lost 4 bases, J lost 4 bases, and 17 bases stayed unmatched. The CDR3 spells CASSREQGVRERGTEAFF. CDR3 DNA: TGTGCCAGCTCACGGGAACAGGGGGTCAGGGAAAGGGGCACTGAAGCTTTCTTT.

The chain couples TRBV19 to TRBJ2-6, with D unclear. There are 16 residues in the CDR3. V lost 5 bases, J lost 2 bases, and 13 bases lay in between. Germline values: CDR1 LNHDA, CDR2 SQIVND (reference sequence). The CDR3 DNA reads TGTGCCAGTAGTCCAAGCCAGGCAGCTGGGGCCAACGTCCTGACTTTC. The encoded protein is CASSPSQAAGANVLTF.

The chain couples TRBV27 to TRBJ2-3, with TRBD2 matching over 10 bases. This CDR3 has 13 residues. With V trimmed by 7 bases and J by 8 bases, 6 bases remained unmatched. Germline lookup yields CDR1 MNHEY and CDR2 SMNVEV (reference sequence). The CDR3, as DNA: TGTGCCAGCATAGCGGGGGGCTCCGGTACGCAGTATTTT. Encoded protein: CASIAGGSGTQYF.

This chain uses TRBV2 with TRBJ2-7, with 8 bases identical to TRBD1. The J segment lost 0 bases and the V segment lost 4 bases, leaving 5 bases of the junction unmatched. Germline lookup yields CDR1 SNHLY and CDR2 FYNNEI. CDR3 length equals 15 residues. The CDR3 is CASSVGQVYSYEQYF. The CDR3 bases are TGTGCCAGCAGTGTGGGACAGGTATACTCCTACGAGCAGTACTTC.

The CDR3 loop is CASTPMTSTDTQYF. The CDR3 coding sequence is TGTGCCAGCACCCCGATGACTAGCACAGATACGCAGTATTTT. The J gene is TRBJ2-3, the V gene TRBV2; D is unclear. Trimming left V 7 bases short and J 0 bases short, with 11 bases between. The CDR3 runs 14 residues. Germline CDR1 SNHLY, CDR2 FYNNEI.

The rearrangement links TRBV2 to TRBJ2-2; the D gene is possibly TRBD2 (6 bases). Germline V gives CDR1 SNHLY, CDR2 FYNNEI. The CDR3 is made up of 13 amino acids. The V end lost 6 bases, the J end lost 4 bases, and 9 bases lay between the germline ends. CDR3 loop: CASRGGSTGELFF. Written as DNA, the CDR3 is TGTGCCAGCAGGGGGGGAAGCACCGGGGAGCTGTTTTTT.

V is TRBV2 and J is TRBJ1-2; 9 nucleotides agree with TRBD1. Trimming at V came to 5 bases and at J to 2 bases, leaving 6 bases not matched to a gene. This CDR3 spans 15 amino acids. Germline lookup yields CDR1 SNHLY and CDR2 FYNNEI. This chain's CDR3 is CASSYSTGGNYGYTF. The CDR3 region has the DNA TGTGCCAGCAGTTATTCTACAGGGGGCAACTATGGCTACACCTTC. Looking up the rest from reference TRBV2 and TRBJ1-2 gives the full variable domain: EPEVTQTPSHQVTQMGQEVILRCVPISNHLYFYWYRQILGQKVEFLVSFYNNEISEKSEIFDDQFSVERPDGSNFTLKIRSTKLEDSAMYFCASSYSTGGNYGYTFGSGTRLTVV.

CDR3 in amino acids: CASSSNVLTF. The CDR3 DNA follows: TGTGCCAGCTCGTCCAACGTCCTGACTTTC. The gene calls are TRBV2 and TRBJ2-6; D is uncertain. Trimming shortened V by 8 bases and J by 8 bases, and 4 bases separated the two germline ends. The germline CDR1 and CDR2 sequences are SNHLY and FYNNEI. The CDR3 has 10 residues.

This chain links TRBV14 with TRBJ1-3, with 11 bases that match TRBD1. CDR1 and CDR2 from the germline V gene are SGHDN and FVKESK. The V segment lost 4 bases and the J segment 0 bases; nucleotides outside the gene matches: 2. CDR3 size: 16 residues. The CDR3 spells CASSRDRGSSGNTIYF. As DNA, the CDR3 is TGTGCCAGCAGCCGGGACAGGGGGAGCTCTGGAAACACCATATATTTT.

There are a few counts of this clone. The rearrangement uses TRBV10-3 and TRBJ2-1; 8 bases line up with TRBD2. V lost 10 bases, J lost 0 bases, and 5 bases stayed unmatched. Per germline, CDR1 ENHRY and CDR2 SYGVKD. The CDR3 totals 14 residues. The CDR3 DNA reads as TGTGCCACTACTAGCGGAAGCTCCTACAATGAGCAGTTCTTC. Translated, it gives CATTSGSSYNEQFF.

This CDR3 is CASSVTENTEAFF. Written as DNA, the CDR3 is TGTGCCAGCAGTGTCACAGAGAACACTGAAGCTTTCTTT. The rearrangement uses TRBV6-1 and TRBJ1-1, with D unresolved. The germline V gene encodes CDR1 MNHNS and CDR2 SASEGT. This CDR3 region has 13 residues. The ends were cut back, 4 bases at V and 1 base at J, with 7 bases in the middle.

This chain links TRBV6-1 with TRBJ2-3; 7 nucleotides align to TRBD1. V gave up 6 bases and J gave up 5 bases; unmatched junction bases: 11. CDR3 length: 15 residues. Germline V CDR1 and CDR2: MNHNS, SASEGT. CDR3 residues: CASSLGGVVIDTQYF. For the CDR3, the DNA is TGTGCCAGCAGCCTAGGGGGCGTCGTAATAGATACGCAGTATTTT.

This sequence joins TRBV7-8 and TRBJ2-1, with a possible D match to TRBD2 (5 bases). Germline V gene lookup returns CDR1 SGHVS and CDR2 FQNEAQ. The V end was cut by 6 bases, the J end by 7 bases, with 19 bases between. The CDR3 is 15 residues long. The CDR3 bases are TGTGCCAGCAGTCGGCCACTAGTGCCCCTGAATGAGCAGTTCTTC. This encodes CASSRPLVPLNEQFF.

CDR3 region: CASSLARGHQETQYF. The DNA for the CDR3 is TGTGCCAGCAGCTTGGCCAGGGGGCACCAAGAGACCCAGTACTTC. V usage is TRBV11-1 and J usage is TRBJ2-5; 8 nucleotides align to TRBD1. Per the germline V gene, CDR1 is SGHAT and CDR2 is FQDESV (reference sequence). The CDR3 consists of 15 residues. V was clipped by 3 bases and J by 0 bases; unmatched bases: 3.

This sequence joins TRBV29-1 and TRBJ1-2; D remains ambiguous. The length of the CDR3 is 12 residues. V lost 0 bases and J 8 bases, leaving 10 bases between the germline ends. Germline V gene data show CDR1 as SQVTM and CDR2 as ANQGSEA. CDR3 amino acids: CSVEDRGGGYTF. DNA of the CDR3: TGCAGCGTTGAAGATCGGGGTGGCGGCTACACCTTC.

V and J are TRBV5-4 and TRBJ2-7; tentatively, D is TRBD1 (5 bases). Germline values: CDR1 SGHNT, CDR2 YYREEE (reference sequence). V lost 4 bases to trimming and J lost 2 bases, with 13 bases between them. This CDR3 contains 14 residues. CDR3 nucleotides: TGTGCCAGCAGCCAAGACAGTGATACCTACGAGCAGTACTTC. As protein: CASSQDSDTYEQYF. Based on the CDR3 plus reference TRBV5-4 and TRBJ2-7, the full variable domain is ETGVTQSPTHLIKTRGQQVTLRCSSQSGHNTVSWYQQALGQGPQFIFQYYREEENGRGNFPPRFSGLQFPNYSSELNVNALELDDSALYLCASSQDSDTYEQYFGPGTRLTVT.

CDR3 in DNA: TGTGCCAGCAGTAACAGGGGGCGCGGGGATAACACTGAAGCTTTCTTT. Protein: CASSNRGRGDNTEAFF. The V gene is TRBV2, the J gene TRBJ1-1, with 9 positions matching TRBD1. CDR1 SNHLY and CDR2 FYNNEI come from the germline V gene. This CDR3 comprises 16 residues. V lost 5 bases and J lost 2; bases outside the gene matches: 9.

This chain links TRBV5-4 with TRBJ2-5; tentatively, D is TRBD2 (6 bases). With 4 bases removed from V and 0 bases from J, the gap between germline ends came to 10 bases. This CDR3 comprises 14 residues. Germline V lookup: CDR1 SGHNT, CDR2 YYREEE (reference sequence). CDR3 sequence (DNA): TGTGCCAGCAGCCGACGACTAGACCAAGAGACCCAGTACTTC. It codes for CASSRRLDQETQYF. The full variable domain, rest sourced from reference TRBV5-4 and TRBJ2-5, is ETGVTQSPTHLIKTRGQQVTLRCSSQSGHNTVSWYQQALGQGPQFIFQYYREEENGRGNFPPRFSGLQFPNYSSELNVNALELDDSALYLCASSRRLDQETQYFGPGTRLLVL.

CDR3 DNA: TGTGCCAGCTCACGAGAGGACAGCTTCAATCAGCCCCAGCATTTT. It yields the protein CASSREDSFNQPQHF. The rearrangement links TRBV18 to TRBJ1-5, with D possibly matching TRBD1 (6 bases). The CDR3 sequence is 15 residues long. V gave up 4 bases and J gave up 3 bases, with 13 bases separating them. Germline assignment: CDR1 KGHSH and CDR2 LQKENI.

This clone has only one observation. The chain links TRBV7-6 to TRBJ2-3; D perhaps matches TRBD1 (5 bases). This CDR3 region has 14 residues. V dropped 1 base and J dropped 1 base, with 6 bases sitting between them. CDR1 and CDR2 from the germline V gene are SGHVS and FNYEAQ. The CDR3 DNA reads TGTGCCAGCAGCTTAGAAGGGGGCACAGATACGCAGTATTTT. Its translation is CASSLEGGTDTQYF. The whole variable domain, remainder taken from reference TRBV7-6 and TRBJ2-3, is GAGVSQSPRYKVTKRGQDVALRCDPISGHVSLYWYRQALGQGPEFLTYFNYEAQQDKSGLPNDRFSAERPEGSISTLTIQRTEQRDSAMYRCASSLEGGTDTQYFGPGTRLTVL.

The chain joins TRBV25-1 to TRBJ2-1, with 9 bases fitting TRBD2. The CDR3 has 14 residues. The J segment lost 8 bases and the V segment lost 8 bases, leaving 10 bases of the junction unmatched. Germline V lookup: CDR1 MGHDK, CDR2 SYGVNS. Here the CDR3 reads CASSPAGGKDEQFF. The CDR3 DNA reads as TGTGCCAGCTCCCCTGCGGGGGGGAAAGATGAGCAGTTCTTC.

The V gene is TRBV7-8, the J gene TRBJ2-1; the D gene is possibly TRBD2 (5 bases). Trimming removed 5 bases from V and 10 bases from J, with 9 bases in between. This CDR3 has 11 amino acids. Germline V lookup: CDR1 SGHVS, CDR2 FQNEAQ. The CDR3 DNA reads TGTGCCAGCAGCCCGGGGTGGGAGCAGTTCTTC. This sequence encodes CASSPGWEQFF.

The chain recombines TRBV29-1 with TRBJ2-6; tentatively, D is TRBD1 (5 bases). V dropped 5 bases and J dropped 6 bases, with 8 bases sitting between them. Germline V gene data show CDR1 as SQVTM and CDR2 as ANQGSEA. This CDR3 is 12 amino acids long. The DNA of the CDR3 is TGCAGCGTTTTAGGGGCGGCCAACGTCCTGACTTTC. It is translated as CSVLGAANVLTF.

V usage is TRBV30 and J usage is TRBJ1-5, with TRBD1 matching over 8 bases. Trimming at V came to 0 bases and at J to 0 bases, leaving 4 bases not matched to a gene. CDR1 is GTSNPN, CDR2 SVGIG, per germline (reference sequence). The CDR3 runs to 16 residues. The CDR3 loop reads CAWSVRQGTSNQPQHF. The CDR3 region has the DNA TGTGCCTGGAGTGTGAGACAGGGGACTAGCAATCAGCCCCAGCATTTT.